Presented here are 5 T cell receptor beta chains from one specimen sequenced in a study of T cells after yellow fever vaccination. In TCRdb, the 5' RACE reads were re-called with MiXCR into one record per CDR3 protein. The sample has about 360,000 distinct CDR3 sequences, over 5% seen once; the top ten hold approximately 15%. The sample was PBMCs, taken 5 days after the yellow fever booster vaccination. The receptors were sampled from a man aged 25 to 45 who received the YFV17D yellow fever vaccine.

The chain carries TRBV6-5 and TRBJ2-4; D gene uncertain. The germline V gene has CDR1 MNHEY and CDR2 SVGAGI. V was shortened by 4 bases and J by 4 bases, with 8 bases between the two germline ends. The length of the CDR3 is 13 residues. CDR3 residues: CASSSGGKNIQYF. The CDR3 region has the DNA TGTGCCAGCAGTTCGGGCGGAAAAAACATTCAGTACTTC.

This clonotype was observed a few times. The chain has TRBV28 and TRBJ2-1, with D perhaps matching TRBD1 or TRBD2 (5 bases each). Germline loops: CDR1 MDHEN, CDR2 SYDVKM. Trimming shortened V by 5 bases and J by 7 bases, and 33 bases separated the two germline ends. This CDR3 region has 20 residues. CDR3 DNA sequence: TGTGCCAGCAGTCCTCCACCGGTAGGGGTGAGGCTACCCGGAGGAAATGAGCAGTTCTTC. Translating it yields CASSPPPVGVRLPGGNEQFF.

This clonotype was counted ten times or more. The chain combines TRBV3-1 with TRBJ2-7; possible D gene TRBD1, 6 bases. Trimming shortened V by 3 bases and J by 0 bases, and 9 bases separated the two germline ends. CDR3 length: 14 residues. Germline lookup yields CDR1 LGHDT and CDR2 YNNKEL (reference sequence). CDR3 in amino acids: CASSHRDTSYEQYF. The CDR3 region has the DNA TGTGCCAGCAGCCACCGGGACACCTCCTACGAGCAGTACTTC.

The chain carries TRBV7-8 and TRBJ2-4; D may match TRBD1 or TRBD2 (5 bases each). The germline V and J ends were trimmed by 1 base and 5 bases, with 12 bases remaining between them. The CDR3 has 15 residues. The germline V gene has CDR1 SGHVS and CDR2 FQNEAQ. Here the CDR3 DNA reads TGTGCCAGCAGCTTAGGAGGGGTTTTGGAAAACATTCAGTACTTC. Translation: CASSLGGVLENIQYF.

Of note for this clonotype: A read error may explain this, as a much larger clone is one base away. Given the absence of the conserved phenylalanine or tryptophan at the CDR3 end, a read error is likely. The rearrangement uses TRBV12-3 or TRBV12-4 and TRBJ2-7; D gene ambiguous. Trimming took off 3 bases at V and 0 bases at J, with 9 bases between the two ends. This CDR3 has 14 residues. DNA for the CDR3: TGTGCCAGCAGTTTGGGGTCACGCTCCTACGAGCAGTACTCC. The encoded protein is CASSLGSRSYEQYS.